The present TCR beta chain was sequenced within a study of CD8 T cells in Susac syndrome (dated by TCRdb to the late 2010s). For the wider study: Among the Susac syndrome patients who were sequenced, clinically active disease was present in about 6 and clinical remission was observed in about eight. At blood withdrawal, Susac syndrome patients were either therapy-naive, taking corticosteroids (in some cases with IVIg as well), or taking IVIg alone. Whether CD8+ T cell activation and differentiation in Susac syndrome was antigen driven was tested using repertoire sequencing. The study compared CD8+ T cell repertoire clonality among over 9 healthy donors, about 14 Susac syndrome patients and fewer than 19 multiple sclerosis patients.

V and J are truncated by 4 bases and 5 bases respectively, leaving an intervening sequence of 11 bases. In the germline V gene, CDR1 corresponds to MDHEN and CDR2 to SYDVKM. There are 13 amino acids in the CDR3, from cysteine to phenylalanine inclusive. Left in the record is the CDR3 DNA by itself, 39 bases read in frame from the first base. This clonotype has just one count. The clone's antigen remains unknown. Base qualities are not at hand, and no much larger clone is one base apart. One read alone provides weak support. RNA was extracted using the RNeasy kit, and roughly 0.5 to 1 ug of the RNA was reverse transcribed with random hexamers. The immunoSEQ multiplex PCR assay, which covers 54 Vbeta and 13 Jbeta segments, was used to amplify TCR beta CDR3 regions. PCR amplification bias was corrected by using a synthetic template baseline for primer optimization and computational correction. The published analysis was carried out like this. Reads were assigned to V, D and J genes according to IMGT and analyzed in immunoSEQ Analyzer, with only productive sequences retained. Clonality was computed as one minus Shannon entropy normalized by log2 of the number of productive unique sequences. For each patient and control, public and private clones were evaluated within the 100 most prevalent clones. Clones were defined as Susac-specific if absent from the healthy and MS cohorts, from 900 to 1,300 published viral clones and from other ImmuneACCESS disease sequences. TCRdb ran its own pipeline on the public reads, namely fastp trimming at Q25 and MiXCR clone calling, and kept in-frame beta chains. Rows are combined by CDR3 protein, so each entry shows the most common genes and DNA. Here the V and J calls rest on TCRdb's processing, not on the authors' analysis. In this sample the table shows fewer than 140,000 distinct CDR3 sequences, around 94% of which occur a single time. Roughly 0.38% of the sample belongs to the ten largest clones.

Results the study describes overall, beyond this receptor: CD8+ repertoires in Susac syndrome showed clonal expansion, which was highest in CD8+ TEMRA cells and was greater in clinically active patients than in remitting patients. Around 16 and five Susac-specific public clones were found in the total CD8+ and CD8+ TEMRA repertoires, respectively. The study acknowledged that relatively few individuals were included in the TCR sequencing and HLA analysis.

Peripheral blood CD8+ and CD4+ T cells from healthy donors, Susac syndrome patients and multiple sclerosis patients were profiled using high-throughput TCR beta sequencing. Susac syndrome patients met recently defined diagnostic criteria for definite or probable disease. CD8+ TEMRA cells were enriched by FACS, while bulk CD8+ and CD4+ T cells were purified by magnetic negative isolation. Blood was collected in EDTA tubes and processed within 24 hours, with PBMCs isolated through density gradient centrifugation. PBMCs intended for TCR sequencing were frozen in liquid nitrogen and were later thawed in a 37 degrees C water bath. A purity of at least 90% was achieved for sorted or isolated CD4+, CD8+ and CD8+ TEMRA cells.

The rearrangement combines TRBV28 with TRBJ2-5; the D gene is possibly TRBD1, with 6 bases matching. The sequenced material came from CD8+ T cells from PBMCs. The TCR comes from a human donor with Susac syndrome. The CDR3 has the sequence CASSSTGWETQYF. The bases read TGTGCCAGCAGTTCTACAGGGTGGGAGACCCAGTACTTC.